The TCR beta chain under discussion was sequenced for a study of Graves' ophthalmopathy and Graves' hyperthyroidism. General observations from the study: The model reached around 64% sensitivity and around 72% specificity for predicting ophthalmopathy progression.

This clonotype was recorded many times. Antigen specificity is unknown. The authors defined stable hyperthyroidism as no ophthalmopathy within 18 months of follow-up. The sequenced template was RNA, covering the TCR beta CDR3 region. HTBI primers were employed in first-round RT-PCR, then a second-round multiplex PCR followed. One entry per CDR3 protein, called by TCRdb with MiXCR from the multiplex PCR reads. The data hold roughly 400,000 distinct CDR3 sequences, with over 15% observed a single time. This CDR3 is built from 13 residues. V was clipped by 6 bases and J by 4 bases; unmatched bases: 5. Germline loops: CDR1 SGHTA, CDR2 FQGNSA.

What was sequenced was peripheral blood. The clonotype originates from a woman under 30 with stable Graves' hyperthyroidism. This chain joins TRBV7-2 and TRBJ1-2; TRBD1 matches at 7 bases. The CDR3 nucleotides read TGTGCCAGCAGTACAGGGGAGTCCTATGGCTACACCTTC. Protein sequence: CASSTGESYGYTF.